This passage covers 30 T cell receptor beta chains from one sample sequenced in a study of T cell repertoires in cytomegalovirus infection. These receptors lack a known antigen. TCRdb ran MiXCR on the reads and lists one entry per CDR3 protein. The sample comprises more than 300,000 distinct CDR3 sequences, roughly 34% of which are singletons, and 13% rests with the top ten. This specimen was cultured PBMCs, taken from culture after CMV antigen stimulation. The receptors come from a human donor in good health (CMV status not recorded). Some clones in this sample may be carry-over from other donors' samples.

This clonotype showed up just a few times. The chain combines TRBV18 with TRBJ2-7; unclear D gene. This CDR3 spans 13 amino acids. Germline V gives CDR1 KGHSH, CDR2 LQKENI. The germline V and J ends were trimmed by 4 bases and 6 bases, with 13 bases remaining between them. Here the CDR3 DNA reads TGTGCCAGCTCACGGGCAGAGGACGGCGAGCAGTACTTC. Translation gives CASSRAEDGEQYF.

V usage is TRBV11-2 and J usage is TRBJ2-3, with 13 bases that match TRBD2. This CDR3 spans 18 amino acids. V gave up 5 bases and J gave up 2 bases; unmatched junction bases: 10. The germline gives CDR1 SGHAT, CDR2 FQNNGV. Here the CDR3 reads CASSGLPGLAGFTDTQYF. In nucleotides, the CDR3 is TGTGCCAGCAGCGGACTACCGGGACTAGCGGGATTCACAGATACGCAGTATTTT.

The chain is built from TRBV12-3 or TRBV12-4 and TRBJ2-3, with 16 bases aligning to TRBD2. The V gene end was trimmed by 4 bases and the J gene end by 6 bases; junction bases not matched to a gene: 4. CDR3 length: 16 amino acids. CDR3 residues: CASSSGTSGRGDTQYF. The CDR3 nucleotides are TGTGCCAGCAGTTCCGGGACTAGCGGGAGGGGTGATACGCAGTATTTT.

The table lists this clonotype with many counts. The genes are TRBV7-3 and TRBJ2-2; D may be TRBD2 (5 bases). V lost 2 bases and J lost 5, with 6 bases in between. There are 13 residues in the CDR3. Per the germline V gene, CDR1 is SGHTA and CDR2 is FQGTGA. The CDR3: CASSLAGTGELFF. The CDR3 DNA reads TGTGCCAGCAGCTTAGCGGGTACCGGGGAGCTGTTTTTT.

This clonotype was seen only a few times. The V call is TRBV18, the J call TRBJ2-7, with D tentatively TRBD2 (6 bases). Trimming cost V 4 bases and J 6 bases, with 13 bases left between them. Germline V gene sequence: CDR1 KGHSH, CDR2 LQKENI. This CDR3 has 13 residues. The CDR3 here is CASSLGGAGEQYV. DNA for the CDR3: TGTGCCAGCTCACTTGGCGGGGCAGGCGAGCAGTACGTC.

This clonotype has more than one count but fewer than ten. This chain links TRBV10-3 with TRBJ2-3, with 7 nucleotides matching TRBD2. Germline CDR1 is ENHRY and CDR2 is SYGVKD. The CDR3 loop spans 15 amino acids. J was trimmed by 2 bases and V by 2 bases; bases with no gene match: 4. DNA for the CDR3: TGTGCCATCAGTGAGGAAAGCGGGGCCACAGATACGCAGTATTTT. Protein sequence: CAISEESGATDTQYF.

This clonotype was recorded a few times. V usage is TRBV7-2 and J usage is TRBJ1-2; possible D gene TRBD1, 5 bases. The germline V and J ends were trimmed by 5 bases and 6 bases, with 19 bases remaining between them. CDR3 length: 15 amino acids. CDR1 and CDR2 (germline): SGHTA, FQGNSA. The CDR3 protein is CASSLQAGTPDGYTF. CDR3 sequence (DNA): TGTGCCAGCAGCCTCCAAGCCGGGACCCCGGATGGCTACACCTTC.

The chain has TRBV25-1 and TRBJ2-1; 9 bases fit TRBD2. Germline CDR1 is MGHDK and CDR2 is SYGVNS. The CDR3 has 15 residues. V was clipped by 1 base and J by 8 bases; unmatched bases: 6. CDR3 amino acids: CASSESGSGSHEQFF. CDR3 DNA sequence: TGTGCCAGCAGTGAATCCGGTAGCGGGAGCCATGAGCAGTTCTTC.

In nucleotides, the CDR3 is TGTGCCAGCAGCTGGGGGACAGGGGGCTTTGGCTACACCTTC. Encoded protein: CASSWGTGGFGYTF. The rearrangement links TRBV7-9 to TRBJ1-2, with 12 bases identical to TRBD1. V shed 4 bases, J shed 7 bases, and the junction held 4 bases outside the gene matches. Germline V gives CDR1 SEHNR, CDR2 FQNEAQ (reference sequence). CDR3 size: 14 residues.

This chain uses TRBV27 with TRBJ1-2; D may be TRBD1 (6 bases). With 3 bases removed from V and 7 bases from J, the gap between germline ends came to 18 bases. The germline CDR1 and CDR2 sequences are MNHEY and SMNVEV (reference sequence). The CDR3 is 15 amino acids. The CDR3 coding sequence is TGTGCCAGCAGTTTGACCGGGACATCAAAGGGTGGCTACACCTTC. This gives the protein CASSLTGTSKGGYTF.

The chain couples TRBV2 to TRBJ1-3; D ambiguous. Looked up from germline, CDR1 is SNHLY and CDR2 is FYNNEI. Trimming stripped 0 bases from V and 7 bases from J, with 13 bases between. This CDR3 comprises 15 residues. The CDR3 nucleotides read TGTGCCAGCAGTGAAGCGCAGCAGTGGAGGAACACCATATATTTT. Its protein is CASSEAQQWRNTIYF. Combining the CDR3 with reference TRBV2 and TRBJ1-3 gives the whole variable domain EPEVTQTPSHQVTQMGQEVILRCVPISNHLYFYWYRQILGQKVEFLVSFYNNEISEKSEIFDDQFSVERPDGSNFTLKIRSTKLEDSAMYFCASSEAQQWRNTIYFGEGSWLTVV.

The chain recombines TRBV5-4 with TRBJ2-1; TRBD1 is a possible D gene (6 bases). The CDR3 is 13 amino acids. In germline, CDR1 is SGHNT, CDR2 YYREEE (reference sequence). V lost 2 bases and J lost 8, with 11 bases in between. The CDR3 DNA sequence: TGTGCCAGCAGCTTAGGGACAAGCGATGAGCAGTTCTTC. As protein: CASSLGTSDEQFF.

The V gene is TRBV20-1, the J gene TRBJ1-2; D is uncertain. V was pared by 0 bases and J by 4 bases, with 12 bases between. CDR3 length equals 14 residues. Per the germline V gene, CDR1 is DFQATT and CDR2 is SNEGSKA (reference sequence). CDR3 sequence reads: CSAREQRRVYGYTF. DNA for the CDR3: TGCAGTGCTAGAGAGCAGCGACGGGTCTATGGCTACACCTTC.

The CDR3 sequence: CASSYRLFLREMLSPPYEQYF. The CDR3 region has the DNA TGTGCCAGCAGTTACCGACTTTTCTTGCGGGAGATGTTAAGCCCCCCCTACGAGCAGTACTTC. This chain joins TRBV6-2 or TRBV6-3 and TRBJ2-7; 7 nucleotides line up with TRBD2. Germline CDR1 MNHEY, CDR2 SVGEGT. V shed 2 bases and J 2 bases; nucleotides not matched to a gene: 24. This CDR3 contains 21 residues.

The sample holds many counts of this clonotype. The V gene is TRBV7-2, the J gene TRBJ1-1; D ambiguous. Trimming pared 1 base from V and 0 bases from J, leaving 9 bases between. This CDR3 has 15 residues. Germline CDR1 SGHTA, CDR2 FQGNSA. CDR3 amino acids: CASSLGWAMNTEAFF. In nucleotides, the CDR3 is TGTGCCAGCAGCTTAGGGTGGGCCATGAACACTGAAGCTTTCTTT. The entire variable domain, with the rest obtained from reference TRBV7-2 and TRBJ1-1, is as follows: GAGVSQSPSNKVTEKGKDVELRCDPISGHTALYWYRQSLGQGLEFLIYFQGNSAPDKSGLPSDRFSAERTGGSVSTLTIQRTQQEDSAVYLCASSLGWAMNTEAFFGQGTRLTVV.

This clonotype was observed at least ten times. The rearrangement links TRBV10-1 to TRBJ1-1, with D maybe TRBD1 (6 bases). CDR3 length: 15 amino acids. The germline CDR1 and CDR2 sequences are WNHNN and SYGVQD (reference sequence). Trimming stripped 1 base from V and 7 bases from J, with 16 bases between. The CDR3 loop reads CASSEYRTGFGEAFF. The CDR3 DNA sequence: TGCGCCAGCAGTGAGTATCGCACAGGGTTTGGTGAAGCTTTCTTT.

The V call is TRBV28, the J call TRBJ2-7; perhaps TRBD2 as D (5 bases). V lost 3 bases and J lost 3, with 18 bases in between. In germline, CDR1 is MDHEN, CDR2 SYDVKM. The CDR3 loop spans 16 amino acids. In DNA, the CDR3 is TGTGCCAGCAGTTTGAGAAGACTCCCGAGGGACTACGAGCAGTACTTC. Protein product: CASSLRRLPRDYEQYF.

The chain links TRBV7-4 to TRBJ1-2; 7 nucleotides align to TRBD1. Per the germline V gene, CDR1 is SGHVT and CDR2 is SQSDAQ. Trimming cost V 5 bases and J 4 bases; bases outside gene matches: 7. The CDR3 has 14 amino acids. CDR3 sequence reads: CASSHNRGSYGYTF. Here the CDR3 DNA reads TGTGCCAGCAGCCACAACAGGGGTTCCTATGGCTACACCTTC.

This clonotype was found a few times. The rearrangement uses TRBV11-2 and TRBJ2-7; D unresolved. The CDR3 sequence is 14 residues long. The ends were cut back, 5 bases at V and 6 bases at J, with 17 bases in the middle. Germline CDR1 SGHAT, CDR2 FQNNGV. The CDR3 protein is CASSLVAGSGEQYV. In DNA, the CDR3 is TGTGCCAGCAGCCTAGTTGCTGGATCGGGCGAGCAGTACGTC.

V usage is TRBV7-4 and J usage is TRBJ1-4, with a possible D match to TRBD1 (5 bases). The CDR3 totals 14 residues. Trimming shortened V by 9 bases and J by 0 bases, and 11 bases separated the two germline ends. The germline V gene has CDR1 SGHVT and CDR2 SQSDAQ. This chain's CDR3 is CASLKTATNEKLFF. The DNA for the CDR3 is TGTGCCAGTCTCAAGACAGCAACTAATGAAAAACTGTTTTTT.

A few counts support this clonotype. The gene calls are TRBV11-3 and TRBJ1-1, with unresolved D. Per the germline V gene, CDR1 is SGHNT and CDR2 is YENEEA. This CDR3 comprises 14 residues. V was pared by 3 bases and J by 1 base, with 9 bases between. The chain's CDR3 is CASSFDTTNTEAFF. For the CDR3, the DNA is TGTGCCAGCAGCTTCGACACTACGAACACTGAAGCTTTCTTT.

The chain has TRBV29-1 and TRBJ2-7; 7 positions agree with TRBD2. V gave up 4 bases and J gave up 0 bases; unmatched junction bases: 6. Germline V gene lookup returns CDR1 SQVTM and CDR2 ANQGSEA. The CDR3 spans 14 residues. This CDR3 is CSVGPRTSSYEQYF. The CDR3 DNA follows: TGCAGCGTTGGCCCCCGGACTAGCTCCTACGAGCAGTACTTC.

The sample holds a few counts of this clonotype. The chain couples TRBV19 to TRBJ2-1; possible D gene TRBD2, 6 bases. V lost 7 bases and J 4 bases, leaving 14 bases between the germline ends. Germline V gene lookup returns CDR1 LNHDA and CDR2 SQIVND (reference sequence). The CDR3 runs to 14 residues. CDR3 DNA: TGTGCCAGTATCGGGGGAGGAGGTTACAATGAGCAGTTCTTC. Translation gives CASIGGGGYNEQFF.

The chain couples TRBV7-1 to TRBJ2-1; D is perhaps TRBD1 or TRBD2 (5 bases each). TRBV7-1 is designated an ORF whose function remains uncertain. CDR3 length equals 15 residues. Trimming pared 9 bases from V and 3 bases from J, leaving 18 bases between. CDR3 nucleotide sequence: TGTGCCAGTTCCCCCGGGACCAGCGACTACAATGAGCAGTTCTTC. The encoded protein is CASSPGTSDYNEQFF.

The chain carries TRBV7-2 and TRBJ2-7; D uncertain. The CDR3 spans 12 residues. Germline CDR1 reads SGHTA; CDR2 reads FQGNSA. The V gene lost 3 bases and the J gene lost 1 base, with 4 bases spanning the gap. The CDR3 reads CASSFGSYEQYF. CDR3 nucleotides: TGTGCCAGCAGCTTTGGTTCCTACGAGCAGTACTTC. The whole variable domain, remainder taken from reference TRBV7-2 and TRBJ2-7, is GAGVSQSPSNKVTEKGKDVELRCDPISGHTALYWYRQSLGQGLEFLIYFQGNSAPDKSGLPSDRFSAERTGGSVSTLTIQRTQQEDSAVYLCASSFGSYEQYFGPGTRLTVT.

This clonotype was found many times. The rearrangement links TRBV2 to TRBJ2-2; possibly TRBD1 or TRBD2 for D (6 bases each). The germline gives CDR1 SNHLY, CDR2 FYNNEI. V gave up 7 bases and J gave up 3 bases, with 12 bases separating them. The CDR3 is 14 residues long. The CDR3 DNA is TGTGCCAGCACCGAGGGGGGTTACACCGGGGAGCTGTTTTTT. Its protein product is CASTEGGYTGELFF.

V usage is TRBV6-1 and J usage is TRBJ1-2, with D hard to call. Trimming pared 0 bases from V and 8 bases from J, leaving 13 bases between. This CDR3 region has 14 residues. Germline CDR1 reads MNHNS; CDR2 reads SASEGT. CDR3 nucleotides: TGTGCCAGCAGTGAAGCAATAACGGTACGGGGCTACACCTTC. Amino acids: CASSEAITVRGYTF.

V gene TRBV12-5 combines with J gene TRBJ2-3; D not certain. The V and J ends lost 5 bases and 6 bases respectively, with 15 bases between them. This CDR3 is 14 amino acids long. Germline CDR1 is LGHNT and CDR2 is FRNRAP. The CDR3 coding sequence is TGTGCTAGTGGTCCTCGCGACGGTATGGATACGCAGTATTTT. This translates into CASGPRDGMDTQYF.

This clonotype was seen at least ten times. The gene calls are TRBV7-2 and TRBJ1-4; the D gene is possibly TRBD1 (5 bases). CDR1 and CDR2 (germline): SGHTA, FQGNSA. The CDR3 runs to 15 residues. Trimming removed 3 bases from V and 8 bases from J, with 16 bases in between. Written as DNA, the CDR3 is TGTGCCAGCAGCTTGAGGGACGGGCGGGGGGAAAAACTGTTTTTT. It is translated as CASSLRDGRGEKLFF.

This clonotype came up many times. The chain couples TRBV7-2 to TRBJ2-7, with D tentatively TRBD2 (6 bases). V lost 1 base and J lost 2, with 12 bases in between. The CDR3 is 15 residues long. Germline V gene data show CDR1 as SGHTA and CDR2 as FQGNSA. In DNA form, the CDR3 reads TGTGCCAGCAGCTTAGGGGGGGTGGGGACCTACGAGCAGTACTTC. Protein sequence: CASSLGGVGTYEQYF.